Listed below are T cell receptor beta chains from one sample, sequenced in a study of cytomegalovirus exposure and HLA in healthy donors. TCRdb's copy holds only in-frame clones and misses some; the assay was immunoSEQ multiplex PCR. The data contain 200,000 to 250,000 clones, roughly 88% of them singletons. The sequencing input was PBMCs. Every receptor here comes from a woman aged 30 to 39 in good health and CMV-seropositive. Both conserved end residues are part of each CDR3. The D gene is left open where the match is weak. A row's size may be missing; if present it is once, few, many or a size class.

-	TRBD1	TRBV19	TRBJ2-7	TGTGCCAGTAGTACGGACAGGTTCTACGAGCAGTACTTC	CASSTDRFYEQYF
-	-	TRBV30	TRBJ1-1	TGTGCCTGGACCCGAGGGTACACTGAAGCTTTCTTT	CAWTRGYTEAFF
-	TRBD1	TRBV29-1	TRBJ2-7	TGCAGCGTCACCGGGACAGAGAATGCCTACGAGCAGTACTTC	CSVTGTENAYEQYF
-	TRBD2	TRBV5-1	TRBJ2-7	TGCGCCAGCAGCTTCTCCACTAGCGGGAGTACCAACGAGCAGTACTTC	CASSFSTSGSTNEQYF
-	-	TRBV30	TRBJ2-3	TGTGCCTGGAGAGGTGCGGCCGGTACAGATACGCAGTATTTT	CAWRGAAGTDTQYF
-	TRBD2	TRBV18	TRBJ2-1	TGTGCCAGCTCCCGTATCCGGGAGGGCGGGGGAGAGCAGTTCTTC	CASSRIREGGGEQFF
-	TRBD1	TRBV27	TRBJ2-7	TGTGCCAGCAGTAGAGGACAGGGGGCCATCGAGCAGTACTTC	CASSRGQGAIEQYF
-	-	TRBV30	TRBJ2-1	TGTGCCTGGACAAACTCGTTAGAGGTCCGTGAGCAGTTCTTC	CAWTNSLEVREQFF
few	TRBD1	TRBV6-5	TRBJ1-2	TGTGCCAGCAGTTACTCTGGGACAGAGAGCCACTATGGCTACACCTTC	CASSYSGTESHYGYTF
once	-	TRBV7-9	TRBJ2-6	TGTGCCAGCAGCTTAGCGTATGATTTGGGCTCTGGGGCCAACGTCCTGACTTTC	CASSLAYDLGSGANVLTF